This T cell receptor (beta chain) derives from a study of blood T cell repertoires in COVID-19. About the research overall: Whether acute or convalescent, the COVID-19 samples came from the United States, Italy and Spain. Sample material is recorded as cDNA or gDNA derived from T cells, B-cell-depleted T cells, or PBMCs.

To note about this clone: One end of the junction fails to match germline, which may point to a read error.

CDR1 and CDR2 (germline): MDHEN, SYDVKM. The CDR3 has 14 amino acids. Original analysis: Cell counts per sample came from amplifying reference gene primers. The protocol was immunoSEQ multiplex PCR, while the TCRdb copy is restricted to in-frame clones and leaves out a portion. The DNA was the basis for D and trimming; V, J and clone size are from that table. Of 120,000 to 150,000 clones in the sample, about 92% were seen once. The chain is built from TRBV28 and TRBJ1-2; D gene unclear. The sample taken for sequencing was peripheral blood. The receptor was derived from a human donor in a cohort sampled during active COVID-19. For the CDR3, the DNA is TGTGCCAGCACTTTAAGGCTATCGGGGTATGGCTACACCTTC. This codes for CASTLRLSGYGYTF.